Presented here are 16 T cell receptor beta chains from one specimen sequenced in a study of Graves' ophthalmopathy and Graves' hyperthyroidism. Scientists amplified the TCR beta CDR3 regions from RNA transcripts. First-round RT-PCR employed HTBI primers, with a second-round multiplex PCR after it. Using its own MiXCR run on the multiplex PCR reads, TCRdb lists one record per CDR3 protein. The sample contains some 410,000 distinct CDR3 sequences, around 21% of which appear only once. The sample consisted of peripheral blood. These receptors originate from a young woman with stable Graves' hyperthyroidism.

This clonotype was recorded at least ten times. The chain has TRBV2 and TRBJ2-7; D gene unclear. V was pared by 4 bases and J by 6 bases, with 16 bases between. From germline, CDR1 is SNHLY and CDR2 FYNNEI. There are 14 residues in the CDR3. The DNA of the CDR3 is TGTGCCAGCAGTGCCTACCTAGTGGGCGCCGAGCAGTACTTC. Its protein is CASSAYLVGAEQYF.

This clonotype appeared many times. V usage is TRBV20-1 and J usage is TRBJ1-5, with 9 bases identical to TRBD1. The CDR3 contains 13 residues. The germline V gene encodes CDR1 DFQATT and CDR2 SNEGSKA (reference sequence). V trimming: 8 bases; J trimming: 4 bases; junction bases outside the gene matches: 6. The CDR3 region has the DNA TGCAGTCAGAACAGGGGGCGAAATCAGCCCCAGCATTTT. This sequence encodes CSQNRGRNQPQHF.

This clonotype showed up many times. The chain employs TRBV30 and TRBJ1-1; D unclear. Trimming stripped 4 bases from V and 7 bases from J, with 10 bases between. CDR1 and CDR2 from the germline V gene are GTSNPN and SVGIG (reference sequence). The CDR3 totals 11 residues. CDR3 DNA sequence: TGTGCCTGGAATCCGGGAATTGAAGCTTTCTTT. Amino acid sequence: CAWNPGIEAFF.

This clonotype was detected many times. V gene TRBV19 combines with J gene TRBJ1-5; the D is unclear. V dropped 10 bases and J dropped 3 bases, with 22 bases sitting between them. Germline loops: CDR1 LNHDA, CDR2 SQIVND (reference sequence). CDR3 size: 16 residues. DNA of the CDR3: TGTGCCACCACTGGGGTGTCGGGGTCTTTCAATCAGCCCCAGCATTTT. Translating gives CATTGVSGSFNQPQHF.

This clonotype was observed at least ten times. CDR3 region: CASSLDLRELFF. CDR3 nucleotides: TGTGCCAGCAGCTTAGATCTCCGGGAGCTGTTTTTT. This rearrangement joins TRBV11-2 to TRBJ2-2; D is uncertain. CDR1 SGHAT and CDR2 FQNNGV come from the germline V gene. CDR3 length: 12 residues. V lost 0 bases, J lost 9 bases, and 5 bases lay in between.

The chain carries TRBV30 and TRBJ2-7; D gene uncertain. Per germline, CDR1 GTSNPN and CDR2 SVGIG (reference sequence). The CDR3 runs to 14 residues. V was trimmed by 1 base and J by 0 bases, leaving 10 bases between them. The CDR3: CAWSGADSSYEQYF. In nucleotides, the CDR3 is TGTGCCTGGAGTGGGGCCGATAGCTCCTACGAGCAGTACTTC.

The chain combines TRBV7-9 with TRBJ2-5; 9 positions agree with TRBD2. V shed 2 bases, J shed 5 bases, and the junction held 9 bases outside the gene matches. CDR1 and CDR2 from the germline V gene are SEHNR and FQNEAQ (reference sequence). The CDR3 is made up of 16 amino acids. CDR3 nucleotides: TGTGCCAGCAGCTTATCCAGCGGGGGGACGGGGGAGACCCAGTACTTC. Amino acids: CASSLSSGGTGETQYF.

V gene TRBV6-5 combines with J gene TRBJ1-5; maybe TRBD1 (5 bases). Looked up from germline, CDR1 is MNHEY and CDR2 is SVGAGI. This CDR3 region has 12 residues. Trimming took off 4 bases at V and 6 bases at J, with 7 bases between the two ends. CDR3 nucleotides: TGTGCCAGCAGTTCCGGGACTCAGCCCCAGCATTTT. This gives the protein CASSSGTQPQHF.

This clonotype was observed many times. This rearrangement joins TRBV5-1 to TRBJ2-7, with TRBD1 matching over 8 bases. CDR3 length: 20 residues. Looked up from germline, CDR1 is SGHRS and CDR2 is YFSETQ. Germline trimming cut 0 bases from V and 1 base from J; bases unmatched to any gene: 18. The CDR3 loop is CASSLAWNEDRVIPSYEQYF. The CDR3 DNA reads TGCGCCAGCAGCTTGGCTTGGAATGAGGACAGGGTAATTCCATCCTACGAGCAGTACTTC.

The chain carries TRBV6-4 and TRBJ2-6, with a weak D call TRBD1 (5 bases). The V end was cut by 3 bases, the J end by 0 bases, with 9 bases between. The CDR3 is made up of 16 amino acids. CDR1 MRHNA and CDR2 SNTAGT come from the germline V gene. CDR3: CASSETVHSGANVLTF. In nucleotides, the CDR3 is TGTGCCAGCAGTGAGACAGTACACTCTGGGGCCAACGTCCTGACTTTC.

This clonotype was detected ten times or more. The V and J genes are TRBV2 and TRBJ2-3; the match to TRBD2 covers 8 bases. V dropped 6 bases and J dropped 7; count of bases not matched to a gene: 12. Germline CDR1 reads SNHLY; CDR2 reads FYNNEI. This CDR3 is 15 amino acids long. CDR3 sequence (DNA): TGTGCCAGCAGGTCGACTAGCGTAAGAGGGAATACGCAGTATTTT. This codes for CASRSTSVRGNTQYF.

The gene calls are TRBV28 and TRBJ2-7; D is uncertain. The ends were cut back, 3 bases at V and 3 bases at J, with 6 bases in the middle. The CDR3 has 12 residues. Germline CDR1 is MDHEN and CDR2 is SYDVKM. The CDR3 coding sequence is TGTGCCAGCAGTTTCCCGGGCTACGAGCAGTACTTC. It encodes CASSFPGYEQYF.

A few counts support this clonotype. A junction boundary mismatches the germline segment, possibly from a read error. The chain is built from TRBV12-3 or TRBV12-4 and TRBJ2-7, with TRBD2 matching 14 bases. This CDR3 has 18 amino acids. DNA for the CDR3: TGTGCTAGCAGTAACCCGGGACTAGCGGGAGTTCGTCCCTACGAGCAGTGCTTC. This translates into CASSNPGLAGVRPYEQCF.

This clonotype was seen many times. The chain joins TRBV10-3 to TRBJ1-1, with D possibly matching TRBD1 (6 bases). The germline V gene encodes CDR1 ENHRY and CDR2 SYGVKD. The ends were cut back, 4 bases at V and 5 bases at J, with 11 bases in the middle. The CDR3 runs to 13 residues. CDR3 in DNA: TGTGCCATCAGTGGCAAGGGGGGGACTGAAGCTTTCTTT. Its translation: CAISGKGGTEAFF.

Regarding this clonotype: No conserved phenylalanine or tryptophan is present at the end of the CDR3, so a read error is the likely explanation. V is TRBV19 and J is TRBJ2-7, with D perhaps assigned TRBD1 or TRBD2 (5 bases each). Germline assignment: CDR1 LNHDA and CDR2 SQIVND (reference sequence). The CDR3 loop spans 13 amino acids. The ends were cut back, 10 bases at V and 5 bases at J, with 18 bases in the middle. CDR3 in amino acids: CATSSGTVDEQYY. CDR3 sequence (DNA): TGTGCCACCTCCTCAGGGACGGTGGACGAGCAGTACTAC.

Ten or more counts support this clonotype. The chain employs TRBV27 and TRBJ1-1, with TRBD1 matching over 7 bases. This CDR3 has 16 amino acids. The trim removed 0 bases at V and 0 bases at J, leaving 4 bases unmatched. Germline V lookup: CDR1 MNHEY, CDR2 SMNVEV (reference sequence). In DNA, the CDR3 is TGTGCCAGCAGTTTATCGGGGACAGCGATGAACACTGAAGCTTTCTTT. Residues: CASSLSGTAMNTEAFF.